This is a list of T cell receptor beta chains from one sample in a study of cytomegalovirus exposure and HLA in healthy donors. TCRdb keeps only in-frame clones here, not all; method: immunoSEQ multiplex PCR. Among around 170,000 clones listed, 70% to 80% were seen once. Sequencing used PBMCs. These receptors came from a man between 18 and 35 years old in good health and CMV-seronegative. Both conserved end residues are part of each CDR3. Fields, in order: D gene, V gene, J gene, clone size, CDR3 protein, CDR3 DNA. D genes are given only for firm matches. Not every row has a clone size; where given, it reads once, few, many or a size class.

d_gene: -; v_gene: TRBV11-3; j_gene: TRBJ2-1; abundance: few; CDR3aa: CASSLARARRGNEQFF; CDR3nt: TGTGCCAGCAGCTTAGCTAGGGCTAGACGGGGCAATGAGCAGTTCTTC
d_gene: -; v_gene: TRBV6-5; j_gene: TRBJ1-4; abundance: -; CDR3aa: CASSPTQGLGEKLFF; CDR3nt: TGTGCCAGCAGCCCTACCCAGGGGTTGGGGGAAAAACTGTTTTTT
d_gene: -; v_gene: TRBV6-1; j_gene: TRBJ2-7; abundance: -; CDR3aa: CASRLTELFSYEQYF; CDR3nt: TGTGCCAGCAGACTGACAGAATTGTTTTCCTACGAGCAGTACTTC
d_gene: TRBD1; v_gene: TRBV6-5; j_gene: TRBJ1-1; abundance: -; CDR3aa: CASSQDRGNTEAFF; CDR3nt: TGTGCCAGCAGTCAGGACAGGGGGAACACTGAAGCTTTCTTT
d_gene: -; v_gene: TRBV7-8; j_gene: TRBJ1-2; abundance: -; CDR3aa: CASSPNLVGRNYGYTF; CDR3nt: TGTGCCAGCAGCCCGAACCTTGTTGGCCGCAACTATGGCTACACCTTC
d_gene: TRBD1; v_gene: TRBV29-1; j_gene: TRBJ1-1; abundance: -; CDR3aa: CRGQMNTEAFF; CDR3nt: TGCAGGGGACAGATGAACACTGAAGCTTTCTTT
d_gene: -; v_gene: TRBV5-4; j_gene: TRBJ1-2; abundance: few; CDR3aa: CASSLTTGVPNYGYTF; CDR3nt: TGTGCCAGCAGCTTAACAACAGGCGTCCCTAACTATGGCTACACCTTC
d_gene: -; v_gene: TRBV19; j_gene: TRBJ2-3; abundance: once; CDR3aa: CASRTYGSATDTQYF; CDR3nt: TGTGCCAGTAGGACGTACGGTAGCGCGACAGATACGCAGTATTTT
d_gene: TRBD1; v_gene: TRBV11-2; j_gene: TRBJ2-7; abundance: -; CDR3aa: CASSLALAGQGPSYEQYF; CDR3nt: TGTGCCAGCAGCTTAGCCTTGGCGGGACAGGGGCCTTCCTACGAGCAGTACTTC
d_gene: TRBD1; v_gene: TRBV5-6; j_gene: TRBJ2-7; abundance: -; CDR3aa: CASSLFSTGAKDEQYF; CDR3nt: TGTGCCAGCAGCTTGTTTTCAACAGGGGCTAAGGACGAGCAGTACTTC
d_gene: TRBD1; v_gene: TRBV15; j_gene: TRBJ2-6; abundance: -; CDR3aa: CATRDEGQAILTF; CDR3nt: TGTGCCACCAGAGATGAGGGACAGGCTATCCTGACTTTC
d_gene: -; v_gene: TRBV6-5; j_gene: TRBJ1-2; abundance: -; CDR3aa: CASSYNRLSYGYTF; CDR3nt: TGTGCCAGCAGTTACAATCGCCTGAGCTATGGCTACACCTTC
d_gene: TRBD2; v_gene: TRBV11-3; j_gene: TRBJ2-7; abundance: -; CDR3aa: CASSSTAAGVPYEQYF; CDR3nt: TGTGCCAGCAGCTCGACGGCAGCGGGAGTCCCCTACGAGCAGTACTTC
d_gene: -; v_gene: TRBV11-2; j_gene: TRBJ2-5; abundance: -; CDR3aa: CASSDTGVRSETQYF; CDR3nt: TGTGCCAGCAGTGACACCGGGGTGCGATCAGAGACCCAGTACTTC
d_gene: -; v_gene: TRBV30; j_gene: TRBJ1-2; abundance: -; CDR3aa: CAWSSQGGYGYTF; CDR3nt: TGTGCCTGGAGTTCCCAGGGAGGCTATGGCTACACCTTC
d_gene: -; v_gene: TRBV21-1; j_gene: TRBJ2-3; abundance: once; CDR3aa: CASSKVIREGADTQYF; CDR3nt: TGTGCCAGCAGCAAAGTGATACGGGAGGGAGCAGATACGCAGTATTTT
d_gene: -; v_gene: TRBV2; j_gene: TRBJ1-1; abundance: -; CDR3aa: CASGGGPTEAFF; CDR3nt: TGTGCCAGCGGGGGGGGCCCCACTGAAGCTTTCTTT
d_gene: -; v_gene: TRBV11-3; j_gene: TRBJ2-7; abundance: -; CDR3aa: CASSFPRQPRNYEQYF; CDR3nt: TGTGCCAGCAGCTTTCCCAGACAGCCCCGGAACTACGAGCAGTACTTC
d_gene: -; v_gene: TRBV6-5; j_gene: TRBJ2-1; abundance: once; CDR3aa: CASSKRVESYNEQFF; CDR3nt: TGTGCCAGCAGTAAGAGGGTTGAGTCCTACAATGAGCAGTTCTTC
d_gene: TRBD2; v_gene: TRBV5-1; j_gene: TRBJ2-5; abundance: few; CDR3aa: CASSLATSGGLSTQYF; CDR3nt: TGCGCCAGCAGCTTGGCTACGAGCGGGGGGCTCTCCACCCAGTACTTC
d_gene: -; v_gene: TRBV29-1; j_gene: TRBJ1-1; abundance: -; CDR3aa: CSVSPGVSSSGTEAFF; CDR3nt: TGCAGCGTTTCGCCAGGGGTTTCCTCGTCGGGGACTGAAGCTTTCTTT
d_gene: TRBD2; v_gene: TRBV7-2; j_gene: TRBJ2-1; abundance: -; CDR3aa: CASSLRGGSYNEQFF; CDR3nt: TGTGCCAGCAGCTTACGGGGGGGTTCCTACAATGAGCAGTTCTTC
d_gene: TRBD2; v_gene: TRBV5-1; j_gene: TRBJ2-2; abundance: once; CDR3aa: CASSRTSGADRRTGELFF; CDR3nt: TGCGCCAGCTCCCGGACTAGCGGAGCCGACCGCCGAACCGGGGAGCTGTTTTTT
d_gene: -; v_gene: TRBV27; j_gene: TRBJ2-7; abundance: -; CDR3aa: CASSLSGTSTYYEQYF; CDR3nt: TGTGCCAGCAGTTTATCGGGGACTTCGACTTATTACGAGCAGTACTTC
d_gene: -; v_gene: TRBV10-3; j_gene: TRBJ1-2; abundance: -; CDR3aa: CAISDGNSGNYGYTF; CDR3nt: TGTGCCATCAGTGACGGGAACAGCGGGAACTATGGCTACACCTTC
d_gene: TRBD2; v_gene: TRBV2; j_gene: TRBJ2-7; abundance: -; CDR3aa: CASSLTSGGQGEQYF; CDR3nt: TGTGCCAGCAGTCTGACTAGCGGGGGGCAGGGCGAGCAGTACTTC
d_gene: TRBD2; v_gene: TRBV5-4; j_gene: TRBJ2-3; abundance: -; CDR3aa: CASSWWGRGGTDTQYF; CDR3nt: TGTGCCAGCAGCTGGTGGGGGCGGGGGGGCACAGATACGCAGTATTTT
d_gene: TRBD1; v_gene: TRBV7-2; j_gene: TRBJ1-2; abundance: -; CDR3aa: CASSFGDRVTGYTF; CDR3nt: TGTGCCAGCAGCTTTGGCGACAGGGTTACTGGCTACACCTTC
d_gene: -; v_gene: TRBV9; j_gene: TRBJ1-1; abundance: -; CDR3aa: CASSVGRGNTEAFF; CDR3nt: TGTGCCAGCAGCGTAGGGAGGGGGAACACTGAAGCTTTCTTT
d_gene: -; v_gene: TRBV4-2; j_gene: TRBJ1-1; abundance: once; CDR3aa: CASSQAGVGNTEAFF; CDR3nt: TGTGCCAGCAGCCAAGCCGGGGTAGGGAACACTGAAGCTTTCTTT
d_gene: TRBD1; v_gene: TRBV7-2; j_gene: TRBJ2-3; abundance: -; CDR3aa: CASSLERGQFTDTQYF; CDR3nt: TGTGCCAGCAGCTTAGAGAGGGGACAGTTCACAGATACGCAGTATTTT
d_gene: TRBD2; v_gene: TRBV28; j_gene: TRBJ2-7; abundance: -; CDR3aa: CASSSGLGVDYEQYF; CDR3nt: TGTGCCAGCAGTTCGGGACTAGGGGTTGACTACGAGCAGTACTTC
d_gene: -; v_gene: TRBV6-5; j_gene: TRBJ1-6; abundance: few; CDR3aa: CASSYSPEKSPLHF; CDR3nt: TGTGCCAGCAGTTACTCTCCGGAGAAATCACCCCTCCACTTT
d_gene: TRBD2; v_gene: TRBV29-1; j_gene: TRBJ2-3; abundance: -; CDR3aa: CSVALLANPGDTQYF; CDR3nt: TGCAGCGTTGCTCTACTAGCGAACCCGGGAGATACGCAGTATTTT
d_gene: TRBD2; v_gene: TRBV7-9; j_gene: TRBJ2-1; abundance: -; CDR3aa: CASSRRSGGAARDEQFF; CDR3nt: TGTGCCAGCAGCCGACGTAGCGGGGGGGCCGCTCGCGATGAGCAGTTCTTC
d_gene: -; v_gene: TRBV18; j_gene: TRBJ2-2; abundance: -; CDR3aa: CASSGAYTGELFF; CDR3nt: TGTGCCAGCTCGGGAGCATACACCGGGGAGCTGTTTTTT
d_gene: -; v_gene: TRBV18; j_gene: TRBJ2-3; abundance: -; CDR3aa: CASSPATSISTDTQYF; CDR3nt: TGTGCCAGCTCACCAGCTACTAGTATTAGCACAGATACGCAGTATTTT
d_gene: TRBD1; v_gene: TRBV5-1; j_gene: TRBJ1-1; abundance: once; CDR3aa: CASSLEQGRTAFF; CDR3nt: TGCGCCAGCAGCTTGGAACAGGGGAGAACAGCTTTCTTT
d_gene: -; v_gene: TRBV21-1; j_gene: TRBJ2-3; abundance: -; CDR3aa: CASSKRYLAGGTDTQYF; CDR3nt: TGTGCCAGCAGCAAACGATATCTAGCGGGCGGCACAGATACGCAGTATTTT
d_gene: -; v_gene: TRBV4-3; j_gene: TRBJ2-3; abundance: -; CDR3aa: CASSQVGGGTDTQYF; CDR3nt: TGCGCCAGCAGCCAAGTGGGCGGGGGCACAGATACGCAGTATTTT
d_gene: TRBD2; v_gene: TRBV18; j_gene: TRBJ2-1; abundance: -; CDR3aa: CASSPPSSLAGVNNEQFF; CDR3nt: TGTGCCAGCTCACCACCCTCGAGTCTAGCGGGAGTCAACAATGAGCAGTTCTTC
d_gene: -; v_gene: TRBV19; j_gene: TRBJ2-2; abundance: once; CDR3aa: CASSIDSRLGSTGELFF; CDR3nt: TGTGCCAGTAGTATAGATTCACGACTAGGAAGCACCGGGGAGCTGTTTTTT
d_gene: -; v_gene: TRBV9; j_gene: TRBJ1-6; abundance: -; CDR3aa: CASGQYNSPLHF; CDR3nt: TGTGCCAGCGGGCAGTATAATTCACCCCTCCACTTT
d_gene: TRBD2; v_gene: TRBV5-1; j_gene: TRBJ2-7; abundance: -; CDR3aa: CASSLRLAGLGYEQYF; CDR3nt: TGCGCCAGCAGCTTGCGGCTAGCGGGGCTGGGTTACGAGCAGTACTTC
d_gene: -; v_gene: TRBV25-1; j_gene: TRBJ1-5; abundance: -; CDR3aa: CASPDVGGSNQPQHF; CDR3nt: TGTGCCAGCCCCGACGTCGGGGGTAGCAATCAGCCCCAGCATTTT
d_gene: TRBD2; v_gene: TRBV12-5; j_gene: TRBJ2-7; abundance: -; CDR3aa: CASGSPRDYYEQYF; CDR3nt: TGTGCTAGTGGTTCCCCTCGGGACTACTACGAGCAGTACTTC
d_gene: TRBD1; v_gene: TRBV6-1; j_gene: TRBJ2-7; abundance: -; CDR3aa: CASTRGQGSYEQYF; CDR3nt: TGTGCCAGCACCCGGGGACAGGGATCCTACGAGCAGTACTTC
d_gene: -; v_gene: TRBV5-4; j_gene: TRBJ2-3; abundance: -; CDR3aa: CASSLSGTDTQYF; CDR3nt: TGTGCCAGCAGCTTGTCGGGAACAGATACGCAGTATTTT
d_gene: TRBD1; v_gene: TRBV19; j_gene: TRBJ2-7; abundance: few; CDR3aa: CASSTPGTVGRAQYF; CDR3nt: TGTGCCAGTAGTACACCGGGGACAGTTGGTAGGGCGCAGTACTTC
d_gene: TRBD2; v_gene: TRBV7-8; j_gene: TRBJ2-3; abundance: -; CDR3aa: CASSFRGVADTQYF; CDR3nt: TGTGCCAGCAGCTTTCGGGGGGTTGCAGATACGCAGTATTTT